The clone carrying this T cell receptor (beta chain) has a count of ten or more. A library of TCRbeta sequences, prepared with unique molecular identifiers, was generated. TCRdb ran MiXCR on the PCR reads and lists one entry per CDR3 protein. The sample shows about 340,000 distinct CDR3 sequences, over 9% of them seen only once. The record originates from a study of T-cell reconstitution after alpha-beta-depleted transplantation in children. This CDR3 comprises 14 residues. From germline, CDR1 is SQVTM and CDR2 ANQGSEA. V shed 6 bases, J shed 5 bases, and the junction held 7 bases outside the gene matches.

Source: PBMCs from the stem cell graft donor, taken from the stem cell graft. The chain joins TRBV29-1 to TRBJ2-1, with 10 bases fitting TRBD2. This TCR was sampled from a human donor who donated a stem cell graft to a child with acute lymphoblastic leukemia. The DNA of the CDR3 is TGCAGCGTGGCCGGGACTAGCGAAAACAATGAGCAGTTCTTC. Its protein is CSVAGTSENNEQFF.